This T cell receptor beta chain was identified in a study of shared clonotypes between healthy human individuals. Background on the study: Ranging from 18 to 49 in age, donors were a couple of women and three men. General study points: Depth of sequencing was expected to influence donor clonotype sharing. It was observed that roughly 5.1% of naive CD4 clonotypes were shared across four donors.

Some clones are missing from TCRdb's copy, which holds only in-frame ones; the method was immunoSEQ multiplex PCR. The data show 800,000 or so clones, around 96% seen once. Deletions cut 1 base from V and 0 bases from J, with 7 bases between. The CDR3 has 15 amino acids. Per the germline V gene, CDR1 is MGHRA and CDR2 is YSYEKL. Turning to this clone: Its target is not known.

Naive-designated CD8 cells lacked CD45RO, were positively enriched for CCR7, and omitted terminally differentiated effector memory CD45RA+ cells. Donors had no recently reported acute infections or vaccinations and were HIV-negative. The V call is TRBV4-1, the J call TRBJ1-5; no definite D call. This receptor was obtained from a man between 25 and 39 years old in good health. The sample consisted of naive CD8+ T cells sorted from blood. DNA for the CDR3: TGCGCCAGCAGCCAAGTTGAGTATAGCAATCAGCCCCAGCATTTT. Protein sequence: CASSQVEYSNQPQHF.